This TCR beta chain derives from a study of T-cell reconstitution after alpha-beta-depleted transplantation in children. Study-wide findings and caveats: At one year after transplant, newly produced T cells mostly accounted for T-cell counts and diversity. In patients about two months after transplant, alpha-beta T cells reportedly arose from several hundred expanded graft clones. After transplant, high TCRbeta diversity at day 60 in some patients arose from surviving recipient T cells and thymic progenitors.

Construction of the TCRbeta library involved unique molecular identifiers. TCRdb redid the calling of the PCR reads with MiXCR, one entry per CDR3 protein. The sample comprises a few hundred thousand distinct CDR3 sequences, 25% of which are singletons, and roughly 2.5% rests with the top ten. The CDR3 is made up of 15 amino acids. Germline CDR1 MNHEY, CDR2 SMNVEV (reference sequence). V lost 6 bases and J 3 bases, leaving 14 bases between the germline ends. This clonotype was found many times. What it recognizes is unknown. The source material was PBMCs, sampled before TCRalphabeta/CD19-depleted stem cell transplant. The chain employs TRBV27 and TRBJ2-2, with D possibly TRBD1 on 5 matching bases. This clonotype was obtained from a girl aged 2 to 9 with Fanconi anemia, due to receive a stem cell transplant. This CDR3 is CASSYYDSYTGELFF. DNA for the CDR3: TGTGCCAGCAGCTACTACGACAGTTACACCGGGGAGCTGTTTTTT.